Following are 22 T cell receptor beta chains from one sample sequenced in a study of control samples from healthy donors and cancer patients (dated by TCRdb to 2018 to 2020). The library came from the immunoSEQ multiplex PCR assay. TCRdb limited this immuneACCESS table to in-frame rearrangements with V and J called. A share of clones is missing; checked studies link under half to unresolved V genes, and the rest is unexplained. The table for this sample lists around 140,000 clones; roughly nine tenths of them were counted only once. Under 9% of the sample is in the top ten clones. The specimen was blood. These receptor sequences come from a man aged 18 to 35 in good health.

The chain is built from TRBV19 and TRBJ2-1, with D perhaps TRBD2 (5 bases). V dropped 6 bases and J dropped 3 bases, with 15 bases sitting between them. CDR1 is LNHDA, CDR2 SQIVND, per germline (reference sequence). The CDR3 is 15 residues long. The CDR3 region has the DNA TGTGCCAGTAGAGGATCTCCCGGGGACTACAATGAGCAGTTCTTC. Translated, it gives CASRGSPGDYNEQFF. Full variable domain (missing parts from reference TRBV19 and TRBJ2-1): DGGITQSPKYLFRKEGQNVTLSCEQNLNHDAMYWYRQDPGQGLRLIYYSQIVNDFQKGDIAEGYSVSREKKESFPLTVTSAQKNPTAFYLCASRGSPGDYNEQFFGPGTRLTVL.

This clone turned up a few times. This chain joins TRBV7-2 and TRBJ1-6; maybe TRBD1 (6 bases). CDR1 and CDR2 (germline): SGHTA, FQGNSA. There are 14 residues in the CDR3. The V end lost 3 bases, the J end lost 8 bases, and 11 bases lay between the germline ends. Here the CDR3 DNA reads TGTGCCAGCAGCTTCGGGCAGGGGTATTCACCCCTCCACTTT. Translating gives CASSFGQGYSPLHF.

This clone was counted once. V is TRBV14 and J is TRBJ1-2; D not certain. This CDR3 has 14 amino acids. Trimming removed 4 bases from V and 7 bases from J, with 16 bases in between. CDR1 and CDR2 (germline): SGHDN, FVKESK. This chain's CDR3 is CASSRETPVGGYTF. The CDR3 DNA reads TGTGCCAGCAGCCGGGAAACACCGGTCGGTGGCTACACCTTC.

The chain recombines TRBV10-3 with TRBJ1-2; 7 bases agree with TRBD1. CDR3 length: 15 residues. The V and J ends lost 0 bases and 7 bases, in that order; junction bases with no gene match: 8. Germline V gene data show CDR1 as ENHRY and CDR2 as SYGVKD. CDR3 in amino acids: CAISESKGAASGYTF. The DNA for the CDR3 is TGTGCCATCAGTGAGTCGAAGGGGGCTGCGTCTGGCTACACCTTC.

The chain combines TRBV10-3 with TRBJ2-2; D possibly corresponds to TRBD2 (5 bases). Germline assignment: CDR1 ENHRY and CDR2 SYGVKD. The CDR3 is made up of 15 amino acids. CDR3 coding DNA: TGTGCATTCGGGCTGGGCGGGCTGAACACCGGGGAGCTGTTTTTT. This translates into CAFGLGGLNTGELFF.

The rearrangement joins TRBV28 to TRBJ2-6; maybe TRBD2 (6 bases). V gave up 3 bases and J gave up 2 bases, with 11 bases separating them. Germline CDR1 MDHEN, CDR2 SYDVKM. This CDR3 is 16 amino acids long. The CDR3 region has the DNA TGTGCCAGCAGTTTTATGGGAGGAGCTGGGGCCAACGTCCTGACTTTC. Amino acid sequence: CASSFMGGAGANVLTF.

This rearrangement joins TRBV2 to TRBJ1-2, with D possibly being TRBD1 (6 bases). The CDR3 consists of 16 residues. V was clipped by 3 bases and J by 4 bases, with 18 bases between them. Germline values: CDR1 SNHLY, CDR2 FYNNEI. The CDR3, as DNA: TGTGCCAGCAGTGAGCGGACCGAGGGGGTCGGCTATGGCTACACCTTC. It specifies CASSERTEGVGYGYTF.

The chain links TRBV4-2 to TRBJ2-1; 9 bases match TRBD2. The CDR3 length is 15 residues. V was pared by 1 base and J by 6 bases, with 4 bases of the junction left unmatched. The V gene's germline CDR1 is LGHNA and CDR2 YNFKEQ. As DNA, the CDR3 is TGTGCCAGCAGCCAAGTAGCGGGGGACTTCAATGAGCAGTTCTTC. It yields the protein CASSQVAGDFNEQFF.

J is TRBJ2-7 and V is TRBV30; D is ambiguous. The CDR3 covers 12 residues. Germline lookup yields CDR1 GTSNPN and CDR2 SVGIG (reference sequence). Trimming stripped 0 bases from V and 6 bases from J, with 9 bases between. This CDR3 is CAWSVGVAEQYF. The CDR3 coding sequence is TGTGCCTGGAGTGTAGGAGTAGCCGAGCAGTACTTC.

Only one count was recorded for this clone. The chain couples TRBV19 to TRBJ1-5; D may be TRBD1 (5 bases). Germline CDR1 and CDR2: LNHDA and SQIVND (reference sequence). Deletions cut 3 bases from V and 4 bases from J, with 16 bases between. CDR3 length equals 16 residues. CDR3 sequence reads: CASSIGGPQWNQPQHF. The CDR3 nucleotides are TGTGCCAGTAGTATTGGGGGACCCCAGTGGAATCAGCCCCAGCATTTT.

The V call is TRBV5-5, the J call TRBJ2-4; 8 bases map to TRBD1. The V and J ends lost 0 bases and 8 bases, in that order; junction bases with no gene match: 10. CDR1 is SGHKS, CDR2 YYEKEE, per germline (reference sequence). This CDR3 has 16 residues. DNA of the CDR3: TGTGCCAGCAGCTTGGGGGTTCAGGGGGCGCCGGACATTCAGTACTTC. Residues: CASSLGVQGAPDIQYF.

The CDR3 DNA reads as TGTGCCAGCAGCTTAGAAGGACAGGTTAATGAAAAACTGTTTTTT. Amino acid sequence: CASSLEGQVNEKLFF. V gene TRBV7-6 combines with J gene TRBJ1-4; 7 nucleotides match TRBD1. V trimming: 1 base; J trimming: 4 bases; junction bases outside the gene matches: 3. The CDR3 is 15 residues long. Germline V gene lookup returns CDR1 SGHVS and CDR2 FNYEAQ.

The rearrangement links TRBV19 to TRBJ2-3; TRBD1 matches 10 bases. The V and J ends lost 4 bases and 1 base, in that order; junction bases with no gene match: 5. Germline CDR1 reads LNHDA; CDR2 reads SQIVND (reference sequence). This CDR3 is built from 16 residues. The CDR3 sequence is CASSKTGTGGTDTQYF. The CDR3 DNA follows: TGTGCCAGTAGTAAAACCGGGACAGGGGGCACAGATACGCAGTATTTT.

The chain has TRBV7-9 and TRBJ1-3; D gene unclear. The CDR3 is 16 amino acids. Trimming left V 7 bases short and J 0 bases short, with 16 bases between. Germline-derived CDR1 and CDR2 are SEHNR and FQNEAQ (reference sequence). DNA of the CDR3: TGTGCCAGCACCCACCAGAATTCAGCCTCTGGAAACACCATATATTTT. This gives the protein CASTHQNSASGNTIYF.

This chain uses TRBV7-2 with TRBJ2-1; 8 nucleotides align to TRBD2. The junction had 6 bases not matched to a gene; V was cut back by 1 base and J by 4 bases. The CDR3 covers 16 residues. The germline CDR1 and CDR2 sequences are SGHTA and FQGNSA. The CDR3: CASSLGSSGPYNEQFF. In DNA form, the CDR3 reads TGTGCCAGCAGCTTAGGGTCTAGCGGGCCGTACAATGAGCAGTTCTTC.

The CDR3 here is CASSVASQGREQYF. The CDR3 DNA reads TGTGCCAGCAGCGTAGCGTCCCAGGGACGCGAGCAGTACTTC. The rearrangement joins TRBV9 to TRBJ2-7; D may be TRBD1 or TRBD2 (5 bases each). The germline CDR1 and CDR2 sequences are SGDLS and YYNGEE. This CDR3 comprises 14 residues. Trimming removed 0 bases at V and 6 bases at J, with 13 bases between.

This chain joins TRBV4-3 and TRBJ1-5; tentative D call: TRBD1 (5 bases). The CDR3 consists of 15 residues. Trimming left V 0 bases short and J 7 bases short, with 13 bases between. The V gene's germline CDR1 is LGHNA and CDR2 YSLEER. CDR3 region: CASSQEGRGHQPQHF. The CDR3 bases are TGCGCCAGCAGCCAAGAAGGGAGGGGCCACCAGCCCCAGCATTTT.

V and J are TRBV7-9 and TRBJ1-4; D unresolved. Germline V gene sequence: CDR1 SEHNR, CDR2 FQNEAQ (reference sequence). The ends were cut back, 2 bases at V and 4 bases at J, with 8 bases in the middle. There are 14 residues in the CDR3. For the CDR3, the DNA is TGTGCCAGCAGCTTAATAGGCGATAATGAAAAACTGTTTTTT. Translated: CASSLIGDNEKLFF.

The chain couples TRBV6-2 or TRBV6-3 to TRBJ1-6, with D unresolved. Germline CDR1 and CDR2: MNHEY and SVGEGT. The CDR3 covers 17 residues. V gave up 2 bases and J gave up 6 bases, with 17 bases separating them. The CDR3 DNA is TGTGCCAGCAGTTACCCGCTCCTAGGACTGCTTAATTCACCCCTCCACTTT. This gives the protein CASSYPLLGLLNSPLHF.

This clone was recorded only once. The chain employs TRBV6-5 and TRBJ2-7, with D perhaps matching TRBD2 (5 bases). Per the germline V gene, CDR1 is MNHEY and CDR2 is SVGAGI. The V gene lost 2 bases and the J gene lost 4 bases, with 15 bases spanning the gap. The CDR3 extends over 15 amino acids. The CDR3 coding sequence is TGTGCCAGCAGTTACAGAGGAGAGGGATCTTACGAGCAGTACTTC. Its protein is CASSYRGEGSYEQYF.

This sequence joins TRBV7-2 and TRBJ1-2; 11 nucleotides align to TRBD1. V lost 3 bases to trimming and J lost 5 bases; unmatched junction nucleotides: 5. Germline V lookup: CDR1 SGHTA, CDR2 FQGNSA. The CDR3 extends over 15 amino acids. For the CDR3, the DNA is TGTGCCAGCAGCTTCGGCGGACAGGGGGCTTATGGCTACACCTTC. Translation gives CASSFGGQGAYGYTF.

V usage is TRBV4-1 and J usage is TRBJ1-1; maybe TRBD1 (5 bases). V lost 3 bases and J lost 6, with 11 bases in between. Germline CDR1 and CDR2: MGHRA and YSYEKL. The CDR3 runs 13 residues. The CDR3 protein is CASSQEGSAEAFF. CDR3 bases: TGCGCCAGCAGCCAGGAGGGGAGTGCTGAAGCTTTCTTT.